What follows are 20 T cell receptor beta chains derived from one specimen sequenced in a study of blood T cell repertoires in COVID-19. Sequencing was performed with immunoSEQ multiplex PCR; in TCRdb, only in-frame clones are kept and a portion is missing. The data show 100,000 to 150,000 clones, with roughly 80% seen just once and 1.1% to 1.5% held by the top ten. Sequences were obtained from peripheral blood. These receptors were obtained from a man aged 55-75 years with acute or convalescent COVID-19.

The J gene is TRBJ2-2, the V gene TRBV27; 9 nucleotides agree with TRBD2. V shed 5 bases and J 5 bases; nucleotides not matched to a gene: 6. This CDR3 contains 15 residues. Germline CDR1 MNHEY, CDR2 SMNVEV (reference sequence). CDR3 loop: CASSTVGLATGELFF. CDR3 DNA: TGTGCCAGCAGTACTGTGGGACTAGCTACCGGGGAGCTGTTTTTT.

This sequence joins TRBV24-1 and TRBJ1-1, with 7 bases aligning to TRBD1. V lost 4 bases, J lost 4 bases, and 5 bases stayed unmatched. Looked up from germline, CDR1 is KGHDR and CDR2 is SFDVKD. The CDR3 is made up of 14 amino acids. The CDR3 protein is CATSERGGGTEAFF. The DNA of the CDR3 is TGTGCCACCAGTGAGCGAGGGGGCGGCACTGAAGCTTTCTTT.

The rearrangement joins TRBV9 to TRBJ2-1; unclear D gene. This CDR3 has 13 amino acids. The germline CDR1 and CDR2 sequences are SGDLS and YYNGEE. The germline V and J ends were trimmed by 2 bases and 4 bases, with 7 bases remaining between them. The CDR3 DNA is TGTGCCAGCAGCGTCTCGGTATACAATGAGCAGTTCTTC. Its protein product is CASSVSVYNEQFF.

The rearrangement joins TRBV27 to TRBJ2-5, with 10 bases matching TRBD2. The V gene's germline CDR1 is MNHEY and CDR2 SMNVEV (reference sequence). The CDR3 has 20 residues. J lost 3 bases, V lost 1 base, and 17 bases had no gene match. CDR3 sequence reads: CASSLWPPASGRGREETQYF. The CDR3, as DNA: TGTGCCAGCAGTTTATGGCCTCCGGCTAGCGGGAGAGGGAGGGAAGAGACCCAGTACTTC.

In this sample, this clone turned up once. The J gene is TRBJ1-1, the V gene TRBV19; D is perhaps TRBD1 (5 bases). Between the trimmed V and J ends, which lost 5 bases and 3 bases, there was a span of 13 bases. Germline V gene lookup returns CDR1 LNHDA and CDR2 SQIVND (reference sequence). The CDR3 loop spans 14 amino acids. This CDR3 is CASSFGGAYTEAFF. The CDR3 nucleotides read TGTGCCAGTAGTTTCGGAGGGGCCTACACTGAAGCTTTCTTT.

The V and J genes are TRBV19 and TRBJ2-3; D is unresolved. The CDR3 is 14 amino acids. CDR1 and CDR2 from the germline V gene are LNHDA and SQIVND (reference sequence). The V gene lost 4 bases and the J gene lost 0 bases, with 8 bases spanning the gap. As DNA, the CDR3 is TGTGCCAGTAGTACTTCCGGGAGCACAGATACGCAGTATTTT. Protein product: CASSTSGSTDTQYF.

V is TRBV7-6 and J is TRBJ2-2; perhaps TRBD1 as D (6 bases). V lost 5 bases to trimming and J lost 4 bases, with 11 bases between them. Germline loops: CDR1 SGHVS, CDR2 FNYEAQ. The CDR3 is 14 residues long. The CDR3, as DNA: TGTGCCAGCAGCACAGGGATTGTCACCGGGGAGCTGTTTTTT. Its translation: CASSTGIVTGELFF.

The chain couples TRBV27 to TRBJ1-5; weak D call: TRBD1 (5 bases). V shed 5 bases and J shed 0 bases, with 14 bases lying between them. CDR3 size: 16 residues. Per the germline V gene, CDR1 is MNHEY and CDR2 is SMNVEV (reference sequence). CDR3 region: CASSGGKSYSNQPQHF. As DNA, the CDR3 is TGTGCCAGCAGTGGGGGGAAATCTTATAGCAATCAGCCCCAGCATTTT.

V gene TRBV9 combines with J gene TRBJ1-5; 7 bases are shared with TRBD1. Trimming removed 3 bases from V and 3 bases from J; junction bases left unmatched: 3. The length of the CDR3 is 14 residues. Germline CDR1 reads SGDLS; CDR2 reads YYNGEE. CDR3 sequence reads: CASSEGQVNQPQHF. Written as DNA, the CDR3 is TGTGCCAGCAGCGAAGGACAGGTCAATCAGCCCCAGCATTTT.

CDR3 sequence: CASSYGQGSTEAFF. Written as DNA, the CDR3 is TGTGCCAGCAGCTACGGACAGGGGAGCACTGAAGCTTTCTTT. This chain links TRBV11-3 with TRBJ1-1; 9 bases align to TRBD1. CDR1 is SGHNT, CDR2 YENEEA, per germline. V lost 4 bases and J lost 4; bases outside the gene matches: 4. The CDR3 runs 14 residues. The whole variable domain, filled in from reference TRBV11-3 and TRBJ1-1, reads EAGVVQSPRYKIIEKKQPVAFWCNPISGHNTLYWYLQNLGQGPELLIRYENEEAVDDSQLPKDRFSAERLKGVDSTLKIQPAELGDSAVYLCASSYGQGSTEAFFGQGTRLTVV.

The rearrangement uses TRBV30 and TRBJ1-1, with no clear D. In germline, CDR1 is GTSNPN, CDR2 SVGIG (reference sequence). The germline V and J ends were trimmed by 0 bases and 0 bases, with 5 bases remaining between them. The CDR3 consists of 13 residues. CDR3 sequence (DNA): TGTGCCTGGAGTGTATATATGAACACTGAAGCTTTCTTT. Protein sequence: CAWSVYMNTEAFF.

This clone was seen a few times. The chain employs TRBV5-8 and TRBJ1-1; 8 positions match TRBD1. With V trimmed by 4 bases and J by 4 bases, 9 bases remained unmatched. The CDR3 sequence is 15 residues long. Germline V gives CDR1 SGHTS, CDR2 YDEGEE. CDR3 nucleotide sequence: TGTGCCAGCAGCAGTCGGACAGGGAGGCCCACTGAAGCTTTCTTT. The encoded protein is CASSSRTGRPTEAFF.

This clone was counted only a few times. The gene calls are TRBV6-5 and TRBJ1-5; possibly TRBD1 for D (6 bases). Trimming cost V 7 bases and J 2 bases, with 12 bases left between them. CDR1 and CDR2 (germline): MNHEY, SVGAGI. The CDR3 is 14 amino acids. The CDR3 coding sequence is TGTGCCAGCAACCCAGGGGCAGGCAATCAGCCCCAGCATTTT. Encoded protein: CASNPGAGNQPQHF.

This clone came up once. CDR3 sequence: CSVATGDGGEKLFF. The CDR3 coding sequence is TGCAGCGTAGCGACAGGGGACGGGGGCGAAAAACTGTTTTTT. The V call is TRBV29-1, the J call TRBJ1-4; 8 bases match TRBD1. The ends lost 6 bases at V and 8 bases at J; junction bases unmatched: 11. Looked up from germline, CDR1 is SQVTM and CDR2 is ANQGSEA. This CDR3 has 14 amino acids.

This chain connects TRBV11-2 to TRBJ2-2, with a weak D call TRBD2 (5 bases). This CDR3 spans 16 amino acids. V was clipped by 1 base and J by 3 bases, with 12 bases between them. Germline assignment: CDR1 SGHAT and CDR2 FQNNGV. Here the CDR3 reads CASSLAWTPYTGELFF. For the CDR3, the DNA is TGTGCCAGCAGCTTAGCTTGGACTCCATACACCGGGGAGCTGTTTTTT.

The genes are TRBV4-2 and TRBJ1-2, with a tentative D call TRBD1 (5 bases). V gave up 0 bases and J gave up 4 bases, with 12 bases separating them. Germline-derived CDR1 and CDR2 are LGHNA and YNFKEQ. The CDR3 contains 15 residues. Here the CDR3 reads CASSQDFQGTYGYTF. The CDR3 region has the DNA TGTGCCAGCAGCCAAGATTTTCAGGGCACCTATGGCTACACCTTC.

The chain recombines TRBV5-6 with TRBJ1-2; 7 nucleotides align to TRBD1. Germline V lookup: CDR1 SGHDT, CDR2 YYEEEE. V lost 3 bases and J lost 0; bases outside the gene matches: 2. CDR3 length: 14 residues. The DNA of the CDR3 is TGTGCCAGCAGCTCCAGGGGGTCTAACTATGGCTACACCTTC. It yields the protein CASSSRGSNYGYTF.

Here the CDR3 DNA reads TGCGCCAGCAGGGGGCTGCCCAAAAACATTCAGTACTTC. Its translation is CASRGLPKNIQYF. The gene calls are TRBV10-2 and TRBJ2-4; TRBD1 might be the D (5 bases). Germline values: CDR1 WSHSY, CDR2 SAAADI. This CDR3 has 13 residues. V was trimmed by 6 bases and J by 2 bases, leaving 8 bases between them.

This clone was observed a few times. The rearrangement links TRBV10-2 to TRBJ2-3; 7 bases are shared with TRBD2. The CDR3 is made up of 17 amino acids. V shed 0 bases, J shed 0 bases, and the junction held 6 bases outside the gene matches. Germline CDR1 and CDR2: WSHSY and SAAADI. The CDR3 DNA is TGCGCCAGCAGTGAGTCAAAGCTAGCGGCAAGCACAGATACGCAGTATTTT. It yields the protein CASSESKLAASTDTQYF.

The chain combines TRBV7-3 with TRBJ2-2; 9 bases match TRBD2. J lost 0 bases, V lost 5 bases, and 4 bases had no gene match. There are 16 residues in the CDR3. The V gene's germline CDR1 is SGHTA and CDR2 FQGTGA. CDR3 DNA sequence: TGTGCCAGCAGCCCAGGGACTAGCCCGAACACCGGGGAGCTGTTTTTT. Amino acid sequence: CASSPGTSPNTGELFF.